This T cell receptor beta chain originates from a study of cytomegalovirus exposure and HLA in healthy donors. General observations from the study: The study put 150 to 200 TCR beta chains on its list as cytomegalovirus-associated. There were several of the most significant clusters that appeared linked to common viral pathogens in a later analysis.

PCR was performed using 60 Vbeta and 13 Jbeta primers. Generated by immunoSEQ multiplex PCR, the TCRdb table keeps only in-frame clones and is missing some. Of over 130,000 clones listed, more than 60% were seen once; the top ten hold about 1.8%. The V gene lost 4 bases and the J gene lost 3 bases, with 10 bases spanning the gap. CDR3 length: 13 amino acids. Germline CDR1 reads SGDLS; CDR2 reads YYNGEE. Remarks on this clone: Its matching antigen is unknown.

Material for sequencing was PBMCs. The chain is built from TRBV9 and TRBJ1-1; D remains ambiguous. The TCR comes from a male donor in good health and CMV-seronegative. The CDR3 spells CASSPNHYTEAFF. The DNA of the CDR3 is TGTGCCAGCAGCCCCAATCACTACACTGAAGCTTTCTTT.